This T cell receptor (beta chain) came from a study of vaccination effects on CD4 cells after COVID-19. At the level of the study: The participants, recipients of two vaccine doses, got either BNT162b2 or mRNA-1273.

Generated by immunoSEQ multiplex PCR, the TCRdb table keeps only in-frame clones and is missing some. The table shows 25,000 to 35,000 clones, with roughly two thirds occurring only once. Remarks on this clone: Antigen specificity is unknown.

The CDR3 runs 13 residues. V lost 2 bases, J lost 3 bases, and 5 bases lay in between. Germline V gene lookup returns CDR1 KGHSH and CDR2 LQKENI. Findings of the study overall: By a late point after vaccination, infection- and vaccine-induced clones had shrunk markedly through clonal contraction. The study found that only 1 of 255 vaccine-induced clones from healthy vaccinees cross-reacted with common cold coronaviruses.

Peptide-pool stimulation followed by sequencing identified expanded antigen-specific CD4+ clonotypes in the ViraFEST assay. Following a 10-day culture, CD4+ T cells were purified. Cultures of 2 million or so PBMC per well contained roughly 9.4 IU/ml IL-2 plus 10 ug/ml peptides. The chain is built from TRBV18 and TRBJ1-5; D is perhaps TRBD1 (5 bases). The starting material was CD4+ T cells from PBMCs cultured with HCoV-229E spike peptides, obtained before COVID-19 vaccination. The source is a human donor who received a COVID-19 vaccine. CDR3 DNA: TGTGCCAGCTCACCAGGGACCAATCAGCCCCAGCATTTT. Translating gives CASSPGTNQPQHF.